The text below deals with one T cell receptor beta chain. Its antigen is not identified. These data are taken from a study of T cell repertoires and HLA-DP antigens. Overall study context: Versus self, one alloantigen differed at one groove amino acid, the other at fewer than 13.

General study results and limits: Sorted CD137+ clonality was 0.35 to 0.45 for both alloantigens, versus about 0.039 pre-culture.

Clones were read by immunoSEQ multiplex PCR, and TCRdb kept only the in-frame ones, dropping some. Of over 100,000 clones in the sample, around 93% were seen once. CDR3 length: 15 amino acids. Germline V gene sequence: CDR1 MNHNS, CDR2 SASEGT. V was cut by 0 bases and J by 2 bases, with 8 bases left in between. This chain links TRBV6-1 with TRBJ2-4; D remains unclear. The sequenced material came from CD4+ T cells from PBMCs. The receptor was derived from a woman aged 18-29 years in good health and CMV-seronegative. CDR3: CASSEAGFSKNIQYF. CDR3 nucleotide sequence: TGTGCCAGCAGTGAAGCAGGGTTTTCCAAAAACATTCAGTACTTC.